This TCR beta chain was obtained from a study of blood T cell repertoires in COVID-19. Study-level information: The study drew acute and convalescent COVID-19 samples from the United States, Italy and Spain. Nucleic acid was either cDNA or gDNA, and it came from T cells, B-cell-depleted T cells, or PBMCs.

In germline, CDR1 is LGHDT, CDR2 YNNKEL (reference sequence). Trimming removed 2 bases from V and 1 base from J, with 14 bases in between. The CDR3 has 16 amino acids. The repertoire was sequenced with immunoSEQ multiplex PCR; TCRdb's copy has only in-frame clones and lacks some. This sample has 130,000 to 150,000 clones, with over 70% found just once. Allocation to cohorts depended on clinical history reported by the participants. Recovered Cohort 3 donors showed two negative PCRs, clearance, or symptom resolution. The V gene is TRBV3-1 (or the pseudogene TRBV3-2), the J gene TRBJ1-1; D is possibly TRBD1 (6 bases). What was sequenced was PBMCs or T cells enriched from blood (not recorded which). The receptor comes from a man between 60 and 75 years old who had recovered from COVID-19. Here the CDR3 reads CASSQLLGGENTEAFF. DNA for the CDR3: TGTGCCAGCAGCCAACTTCTAGGGGGGGAGAACACTGAAGCTTTCTTT.